This TCR beta chain was sequenced for a study of T cells in Graves' hyperthyroidism and ophthalmopathy (dated by TCRdb to the late 2010s). For the study in its entirety: A discovery cohort of roughly 100 patients, about 40 with Graves' ophthalmopathy and approximately 57 with stable Graves' hyperthyroidism, was used to find distinguishing TCR V-J signatures. The approximately 98 discovery patients were randomly divided into training and test sets at a 7:3 ratio. According to the paper, TCR Vbeta CDR3 sequencing was carried out on about 140 peripheral blood samples, which came from some 41 ophthalmopathy, 80 or so hyperthyroidism and roughly 17 progressor patients. After blood sampling, hyperthyroidism patients were treated with methimazole at a starting dose of 30 mg daily, and ophthalmopathy patients were treated with high-dose intravenous methylprednisolone. Thyroid tissue and blood T-cell repertoires from six Graves' hyperthyroidism patients were also compared in the study. Whether ophthalmopathy could be predicted prospectively was tested in an independent validation cohort made up of 18 to 20 hyperthyroidism patients plus 17 patients who later progressed to ophthalmopathy. The paper as a whole reports these results and caveats: In validation, the model predicted progression to ophthalmopathy a median of roughly six months before onset, with 65% to 71% sensitivity and about 75% specificity. A 13 V-J signature model separated ophthalmopathy from stable hyperthyroidism, with about 88% sensitivity and about 81% specificity in cross-validation and 80%/75% in testing. Blood samples also contained most of the expanded thyroid clonotypes (frequency above 0.001), which suggests that blood repertoires may reflect thyroid immune responses. Sample size was not statistically predetermined, and blinding of investigators to group allocation was not performed.

This clonotype has more than one count but fewer than ten. No cognate antigen has been identified for it. One base away there is no much larger clone; base qualities are not given. The TCR beta CDR3 regions were amplified from RNA transcripts. The TCR CDR3 was subjected to a first round of RT-PCR using the HTBI primer set and the Qiagen OneStep RT-PCR kit. Libraries were constructed in a second round of multiplex PCR, after which size selection and purification were performed. The libraries were sequenced on an Illumina HiSeq2000 using paired-end 100 bp reads. The paper's data handling went like this. SOAPnuke was used to process the raw data, removing reads that contained adapters or uncalled bases, had a mean Phred below 15, or lacked an exact match to the constant primer or identifier. High-quality paired reads were merged using COPE v1.2.5, and each unique nucleotide sequence was defined as a clonotype. MiTCR v1.1 was used to align clonotypes to the IMGT TRBV, TRBD and TRBJ reference segments. Analysis was restricted to V-J combinations with a frequency above 0.0001, which covered approximately 99% of repertoires. The TCS score was defined as F50 (clonal expansion) divided by E x V (chaos), with BLOSUM62-based TCRdist calculated between CDR3 peptides within each V-J. Welch's t-statistics and random forest reduced just over 500 V-J features to 10 to 15, which were used in a naive Bayes classifier (R e1071). The public reads were reanalyzed by TCRdb: fastp trimming at Q25, MiXCR alignment, in-frame beta chains only. Entries are consolidated by CDR3 protein sequence, retaining the most common genes and DNA. TCRdb, rather than the study authors, made the V and J calls. Within this sample are 600,000 or so distinct CDR3 sequences, with around 46% of them counted one time only. The ten most abundant clones make up nearly 8.5% of the sample.

CDR1 and CDR2 are drawn from the germline V gene: SGHRS, YFSETQ. Between the V and J ends, shortened by 7 bases and 0 bases respectively, the junction contains 9 bases. There are 13 amino acids in the CDR3, from cysteine to phenylalanine inclusive. Just the 39-base CDR3 DNA is kept, in frame starting at base 1. A patient counted as having stable Graves' hyperthyroidism if no progression to ophthalmopathy occurred over 18 months of follow-up. Hyperthyroidism patients were newly diagnosed, had a disease duration of under 2 months, and were aged 18 to 65 years. Any patient with an uncontrolled infection, another autoimmune disease, pregnancy or lactation was excluded. Diagnoses were based on clinical symptoms, serum thyroxine and TRAb, thyroid ultrasound and orbital computed tomography. Trizol reagent was used to extract total RNA, and RNA quality was then checked on an Agilent 2100 Bioanalyzer.

This clonotype originated in a woman aged 18-29 years with Graves' hyperthyroidism. Donor details come from another sample of the same person, matched by shared clones. This chain is built from TRBV5-1 and TRBJ2-3, with TRBD1 tentatively as D gene (6 bases match). Source material: peripheral blood or thyroid tissue (not recorded which). The DNA is TGCGCCAGCGGGGACATAAGCACAGATACGCAGTATTTT. Translated, it gives CASGDISTDTQYF.